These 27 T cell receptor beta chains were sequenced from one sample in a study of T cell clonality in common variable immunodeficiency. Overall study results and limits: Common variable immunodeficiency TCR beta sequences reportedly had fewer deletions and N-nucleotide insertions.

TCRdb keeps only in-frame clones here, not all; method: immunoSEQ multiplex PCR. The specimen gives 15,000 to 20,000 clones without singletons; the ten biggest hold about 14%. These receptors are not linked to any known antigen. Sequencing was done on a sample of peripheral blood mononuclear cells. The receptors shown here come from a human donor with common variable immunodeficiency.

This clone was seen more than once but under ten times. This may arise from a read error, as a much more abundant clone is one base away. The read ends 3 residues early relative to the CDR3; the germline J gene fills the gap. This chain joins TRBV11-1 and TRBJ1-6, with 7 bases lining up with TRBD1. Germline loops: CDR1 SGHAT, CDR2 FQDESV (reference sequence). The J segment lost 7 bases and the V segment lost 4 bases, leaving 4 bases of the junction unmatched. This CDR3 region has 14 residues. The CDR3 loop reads CASSSGQPNSPLHF. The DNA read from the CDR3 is TGTGCCAGCAGCTCGGGACAGCCGAATTCACCC.

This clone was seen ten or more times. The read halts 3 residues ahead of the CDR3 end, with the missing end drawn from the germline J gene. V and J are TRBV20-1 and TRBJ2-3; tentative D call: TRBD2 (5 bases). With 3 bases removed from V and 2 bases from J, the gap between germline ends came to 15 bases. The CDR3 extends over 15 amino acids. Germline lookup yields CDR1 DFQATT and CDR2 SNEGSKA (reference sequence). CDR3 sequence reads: CSASFGGFDTDTQYF. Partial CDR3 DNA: TGCAGTGCTAGTTTTGGCGGGTTTGACACAGATACG.

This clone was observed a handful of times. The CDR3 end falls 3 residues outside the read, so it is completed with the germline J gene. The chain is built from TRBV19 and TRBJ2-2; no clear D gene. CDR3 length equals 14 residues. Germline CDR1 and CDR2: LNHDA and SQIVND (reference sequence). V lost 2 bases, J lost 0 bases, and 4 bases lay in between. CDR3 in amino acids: CASSISANTGELFF. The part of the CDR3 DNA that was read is TGTGCCAGTAGTATATCCGCGAACACCGGGGAG.

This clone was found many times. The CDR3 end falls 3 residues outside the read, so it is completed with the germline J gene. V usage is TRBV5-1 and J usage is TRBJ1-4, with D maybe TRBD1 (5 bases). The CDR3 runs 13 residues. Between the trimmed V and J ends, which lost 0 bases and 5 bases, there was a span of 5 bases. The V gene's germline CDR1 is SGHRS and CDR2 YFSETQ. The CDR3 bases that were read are TGCGCCAGCAGCTTGGGACAGAATGAAAAA. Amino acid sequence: CASSLGQNEK. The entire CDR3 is CASSLGQNEKLFF.

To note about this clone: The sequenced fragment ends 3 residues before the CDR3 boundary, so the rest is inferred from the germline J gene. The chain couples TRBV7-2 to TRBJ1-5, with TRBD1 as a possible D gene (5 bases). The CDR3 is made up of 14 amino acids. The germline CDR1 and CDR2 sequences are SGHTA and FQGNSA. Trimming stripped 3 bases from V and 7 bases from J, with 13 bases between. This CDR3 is CASSLVFQGQPQHF. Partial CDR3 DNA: TGTGCCAGCAGCTTGGTGTTTCAGGGCCAGCCC.

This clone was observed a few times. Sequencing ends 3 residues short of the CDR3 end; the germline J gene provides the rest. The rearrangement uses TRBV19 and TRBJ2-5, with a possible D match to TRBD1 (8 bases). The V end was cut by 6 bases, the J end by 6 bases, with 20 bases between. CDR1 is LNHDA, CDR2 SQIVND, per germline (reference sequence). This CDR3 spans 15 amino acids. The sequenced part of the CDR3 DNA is TGTGCCAGTAGAACAGGGGGGGGACGGAAGCAGACC. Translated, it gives CASRTGGGRKQT. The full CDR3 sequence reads CASRTGGGRKQTQYF.

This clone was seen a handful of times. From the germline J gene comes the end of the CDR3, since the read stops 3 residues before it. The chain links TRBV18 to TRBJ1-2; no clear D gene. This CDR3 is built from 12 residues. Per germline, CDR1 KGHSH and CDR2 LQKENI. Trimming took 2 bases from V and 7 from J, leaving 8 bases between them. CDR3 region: CASSPAEFGYTF. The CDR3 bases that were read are TGTGCCAGCTCACCAGCAGAGTTTGGC.

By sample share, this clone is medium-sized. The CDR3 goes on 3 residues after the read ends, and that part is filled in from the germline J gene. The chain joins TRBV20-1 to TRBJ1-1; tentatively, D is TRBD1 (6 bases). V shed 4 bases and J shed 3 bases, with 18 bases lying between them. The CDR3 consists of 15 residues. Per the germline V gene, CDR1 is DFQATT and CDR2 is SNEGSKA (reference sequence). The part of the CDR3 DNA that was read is TGCAGTGCTACCCCAAGGACAGAGGGGCACACTGAA. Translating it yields CSATPRTEGHTE. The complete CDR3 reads CSATPRTEGHTEAFF.

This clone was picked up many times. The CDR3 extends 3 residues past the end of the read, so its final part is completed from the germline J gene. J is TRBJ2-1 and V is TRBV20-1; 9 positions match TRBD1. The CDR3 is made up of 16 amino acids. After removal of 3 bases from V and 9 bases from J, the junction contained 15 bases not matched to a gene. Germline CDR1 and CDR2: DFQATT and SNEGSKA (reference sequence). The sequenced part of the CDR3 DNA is TGCAGTGCTAGCGGGGCCCCGGGACAGGGCGGAATTGAG. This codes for CSASGAPGQGGIE. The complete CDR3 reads CSASGAPGQGGIEQFF.

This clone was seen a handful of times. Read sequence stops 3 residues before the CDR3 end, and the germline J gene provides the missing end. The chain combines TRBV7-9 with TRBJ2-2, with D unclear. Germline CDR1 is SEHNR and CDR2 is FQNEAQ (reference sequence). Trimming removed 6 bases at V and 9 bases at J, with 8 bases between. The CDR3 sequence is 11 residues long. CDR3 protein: CASSSVWELFF. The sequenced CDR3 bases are TGTGCCAGCAGTTCAGTATGGGAG.

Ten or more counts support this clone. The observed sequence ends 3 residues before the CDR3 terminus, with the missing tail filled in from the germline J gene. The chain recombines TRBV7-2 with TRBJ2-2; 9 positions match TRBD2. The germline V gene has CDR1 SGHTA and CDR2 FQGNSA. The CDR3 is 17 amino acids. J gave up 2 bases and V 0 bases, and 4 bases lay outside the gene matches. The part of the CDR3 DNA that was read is TGTGCCAGCAGCTTAGCACTAGCGGGCGTCAACACCGGGGAG. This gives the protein CASSLALAGVNTGE. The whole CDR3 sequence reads CASSLALAGVNTGELFF.

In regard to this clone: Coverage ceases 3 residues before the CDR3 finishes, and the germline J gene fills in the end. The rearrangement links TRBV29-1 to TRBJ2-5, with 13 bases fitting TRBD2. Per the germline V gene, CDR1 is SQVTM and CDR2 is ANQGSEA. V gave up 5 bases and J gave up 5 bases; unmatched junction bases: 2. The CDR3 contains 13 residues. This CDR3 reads CSVLLAGGETQYF. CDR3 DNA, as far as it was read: TGCAGCGTTCTACTAGCGGGAGGGGAGACC.

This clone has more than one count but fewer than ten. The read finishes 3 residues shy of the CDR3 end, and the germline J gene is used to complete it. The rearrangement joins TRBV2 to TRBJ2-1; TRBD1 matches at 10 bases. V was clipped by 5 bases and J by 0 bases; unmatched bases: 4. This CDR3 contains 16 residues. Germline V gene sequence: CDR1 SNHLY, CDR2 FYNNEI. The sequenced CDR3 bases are TGTGCCAGCAGTCGACAGGGGGCCCGCTCCTACAATGAG. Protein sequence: CASSRQGARSYNE. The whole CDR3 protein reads CASSRQGARSYNEQFF.

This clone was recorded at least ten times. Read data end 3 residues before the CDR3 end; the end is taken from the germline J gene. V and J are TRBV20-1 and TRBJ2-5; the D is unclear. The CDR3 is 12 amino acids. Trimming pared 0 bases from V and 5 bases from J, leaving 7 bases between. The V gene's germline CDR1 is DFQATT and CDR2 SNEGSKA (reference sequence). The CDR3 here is CSARDRVETQYF. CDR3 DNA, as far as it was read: TGCAGTGCTAGAGATAGGGTGGAGACC.

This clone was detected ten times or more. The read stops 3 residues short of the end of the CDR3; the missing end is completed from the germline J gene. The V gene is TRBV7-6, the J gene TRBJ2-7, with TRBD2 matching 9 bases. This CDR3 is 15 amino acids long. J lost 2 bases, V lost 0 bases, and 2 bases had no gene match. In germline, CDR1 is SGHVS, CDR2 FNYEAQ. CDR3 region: CASSLATSGTYEQYF. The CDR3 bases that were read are TGTGCCAGCAGCTTAGCGACTAGCGGCACCTACGAG.

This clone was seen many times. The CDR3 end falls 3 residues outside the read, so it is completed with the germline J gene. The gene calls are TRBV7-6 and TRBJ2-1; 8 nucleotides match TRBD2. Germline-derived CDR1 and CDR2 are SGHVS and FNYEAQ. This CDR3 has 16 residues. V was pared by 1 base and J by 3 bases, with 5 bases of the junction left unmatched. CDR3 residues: CASSLGSLAVYNEQFF. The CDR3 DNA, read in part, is TGTGCCAGCAGCTTAGGTTCACTAGCGGTCTACAATGAG.

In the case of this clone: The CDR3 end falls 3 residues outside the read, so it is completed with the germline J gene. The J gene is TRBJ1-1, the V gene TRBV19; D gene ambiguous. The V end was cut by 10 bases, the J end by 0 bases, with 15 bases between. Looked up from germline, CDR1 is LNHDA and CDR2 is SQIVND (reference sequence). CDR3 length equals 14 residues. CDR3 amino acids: CATRGPVVNTEAFF. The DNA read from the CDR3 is TGTGCCACCCGAGGCCCCGTTGTGAACACTGAA. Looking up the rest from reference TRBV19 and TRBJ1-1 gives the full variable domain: DGGITQSPKYLFRKEGQNVTLSCEQNLNHDAMYWYRQDPGQGLRLIYYSQIVNDFQKGDIAEGYSVSREKKESFPLTVTSAQKNPTAFYLCATRGPVVNTEAFFGQGTRLTVV.

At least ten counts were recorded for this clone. The covered CDR3 bases are TGTGCCAGCTCACCGACAGGGCCTAGG. This sequence encodes CASSPTGPR. Given in full, the CDR3 is CASSPTGPRLFF. The gene calls are TRBV18 and TRBJ2-2; 7 nucleotides line up with TRBD1. The CDR3 goes on 3 residues after the read ends, and that part is filled in from the germline J gene. In germline, CDR1 is KGHSH, CDR2 LQKENI. This CDR3 comprises 12 residues.

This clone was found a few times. CDR3 DNA (partial): TGTGCCAGTACCCAGTTCGGGGGGTCTGGGGCCAACGTC. It codes for CASTQFGGSGANV. The entire CDR3 protein reads CASTQFGGSGANVLTF. The chain joins TRBV19 to TRBJ2-6, with 7 bases lining up with TRBD2. The CDR3 goes on 3 residues after the read ends, and that part is filled in from the germline J gene. This CDR3 region has 16 residues. Germline-derived CDR1 and CDR2 are LNHDA and SQIVND (reference sequence). V dropped 7 bases and J dropped 1; count of bases not matched to a gene: 7.

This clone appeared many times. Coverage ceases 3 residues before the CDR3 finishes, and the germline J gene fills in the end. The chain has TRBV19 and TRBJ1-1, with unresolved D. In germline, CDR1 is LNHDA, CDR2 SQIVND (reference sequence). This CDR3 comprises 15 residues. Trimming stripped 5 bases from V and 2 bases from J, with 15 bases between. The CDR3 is CASSSTPRINTEAFF. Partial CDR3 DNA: TGTGCCAGTAGTTCCACGCCGCGTATAAACACTGAA.

CDR3 DNA, as far as it was read: TGTGCCAGCTCATTGACAGTAACCAACGAG. It is translated as CASSLTVTNE. Given in full, the CDR3 is CASSLTVTNEQYF. This chain connects TRBV18 to TRBJ2-7, with a possible D match to TRBD1 (5 bases). From the germline J gene comes the end of the CDR3, since the read stops 3 residues before it. The CDR3 extends over 13 amino acids. Germline CDR1 and CDR2: KGHSH and LQKENI. V lost 5 bases to trimming and J lost 5 bases, with 13 bases between them.

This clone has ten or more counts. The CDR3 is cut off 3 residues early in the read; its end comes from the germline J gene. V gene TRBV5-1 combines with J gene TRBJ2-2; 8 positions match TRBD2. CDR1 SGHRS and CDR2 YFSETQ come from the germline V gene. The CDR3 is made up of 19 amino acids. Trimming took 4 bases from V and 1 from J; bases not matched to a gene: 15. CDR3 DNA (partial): TGCGCCAGCAGCCCCAGGACTAGCTCGAAGATTTGGAACACCGGGGAG. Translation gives CASSPRTSSKIWNTGE. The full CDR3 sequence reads CASSPRTSSKIWNTGELFF.

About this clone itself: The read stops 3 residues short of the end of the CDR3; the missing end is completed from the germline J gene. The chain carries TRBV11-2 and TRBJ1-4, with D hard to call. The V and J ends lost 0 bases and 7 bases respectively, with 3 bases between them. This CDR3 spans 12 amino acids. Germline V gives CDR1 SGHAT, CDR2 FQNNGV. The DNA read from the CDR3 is TGTGCCAGCAGCTTAGACAGTGAAAAA. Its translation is CASSLDSEK. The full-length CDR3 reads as CASSLDSEKLFF. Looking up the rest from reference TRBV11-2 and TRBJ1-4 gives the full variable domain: EAGVAQSPRYKIIEKRQSVAFWCNPISGHATLYWYQQILGQGPKLLIQFQNNGVVDDSQLPKDRFSAERLKGVDSTLKIQPAKLEDSAVYLCASSLDSEKLFFGSGTQLSVL.

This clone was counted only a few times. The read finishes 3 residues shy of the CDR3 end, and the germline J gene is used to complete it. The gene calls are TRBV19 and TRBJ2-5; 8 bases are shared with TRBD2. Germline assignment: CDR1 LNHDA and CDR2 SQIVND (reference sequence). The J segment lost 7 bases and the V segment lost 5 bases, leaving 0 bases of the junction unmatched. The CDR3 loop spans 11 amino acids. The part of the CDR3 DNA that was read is TGTGCCAGTAGTCGGGGGGGGACC. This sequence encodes CASSRGGT. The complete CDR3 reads CASSRGGTQYF.

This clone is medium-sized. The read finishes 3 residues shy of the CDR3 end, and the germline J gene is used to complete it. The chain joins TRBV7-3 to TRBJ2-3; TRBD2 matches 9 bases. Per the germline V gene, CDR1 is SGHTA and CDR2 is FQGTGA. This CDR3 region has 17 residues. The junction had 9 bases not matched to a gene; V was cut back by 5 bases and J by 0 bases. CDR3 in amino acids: CASSPGVAGVSTDTQYF. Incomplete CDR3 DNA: TGTGCCAGCAGCCCAGGGGTAGCGGGAGTGAGCACAGATACG.

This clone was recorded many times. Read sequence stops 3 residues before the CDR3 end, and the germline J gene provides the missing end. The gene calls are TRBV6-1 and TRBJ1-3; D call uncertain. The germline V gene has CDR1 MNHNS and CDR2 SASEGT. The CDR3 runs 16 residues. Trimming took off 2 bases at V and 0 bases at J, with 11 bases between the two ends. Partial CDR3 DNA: TGTGCCAGCAGTGAATGGGCCGACCGCTCTGGAAACACC. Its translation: CASSEWADRSGNT. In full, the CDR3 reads CASSEWADRSGNTIYF.

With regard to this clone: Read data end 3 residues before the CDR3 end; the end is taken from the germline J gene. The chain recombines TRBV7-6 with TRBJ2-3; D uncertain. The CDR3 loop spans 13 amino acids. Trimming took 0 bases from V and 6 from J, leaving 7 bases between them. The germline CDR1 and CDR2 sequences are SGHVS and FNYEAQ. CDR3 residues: CASSLAPSDTQYF. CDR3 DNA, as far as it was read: TGTGCCAGCAGCTTAGCGCCCAGTGATACG.